The 27 T cell receptor beta chains in this list originate from one sample, sequenced in a study of a mutant IDH1 vaccine in newly diagnosed glioma. No antigen has been assigned to these receptors. The time point denotes: week 23, last vaccination. Vaccine doses each comprised 300 ug of mutant IDH1 20-mer peptide, with topical imiquimod. Profiled with immunoSEQ multiplex PCR; TCRdb holds only in-frame clones, not every one. Here the sample spans around 9,700 clones, around 88% being singletons. Material: PBMCs, obtained from a glioma patient whose treatment included an IDH1 peptide vaccine. The receptors shown here come from a woman between 35 and 50 years old with glioma. Some clones in this sample may be carry-over from other donors' samples.

This chain joins TRBV18 and TRBJ1-3; a possible D gene is TRBD1 (6 bases). With 6 bases removed from V and 2 bases from J, the gap between germline ends came to 14 bases. This CDR3 region has 15 residues. CDR1 is KGHSH and CDR2 is LQKENI in the germline V gene. The CDR3 protein is CASSQDSHPGNTIYF. The CDR3 bases are TGTGCCAGCTCCCAGGACAGTCATCCTGGAAACACCATATATTTT.

As for this clone: An end of the junction does not agree with germline; a read error may underlie this. For the CDR3, the DNA is TGTGCCAGCAATTACCGGGGGGACAGCAATCAGCCCCAGCATTTT. Encoded protein: CASNYRGDSNQPQHF. The chain uses TRBV6-6 and TRBJ1-5, with D maybe TRBD1 (5 bases). CDR1 is MNHNY and CDR2 is SVGAGI in the germline V gene (reference sequence). The CDR3 has 15 residues.

Notes on this clone: Without the conserved terminal phenylalanine or tryptophan, this CDR3 likely stems from a read error. It is unclear where the CDR3 begins or ends on the DNA, so no DNA is shown, and the CDR3 is as TCRdb lists it. This rearrangement joins TRBV21-1 to TRBJ1-4; the tabulated D call, TRBD1, remains unverified against the DNA. TRBV21-1 is annotated as a pseudogene. The CDR3 region is 10 residues in length, termini included. The CDR3 is CASSSGSSLA.

The V call is TRBV29-1, the J call TRBJ2-6; no definite D call. Per the germline V gene, CDR1 is SQVTM and CDR2 is ANQGSEA. V lost 4 bases, J lost 0 bases, and 22 bases lay in between. This CDR3 has 19 amino acids. The CDR3 region has the DNA TGCAGCGTTGCCCTAACGAAGGGAAAGGAGCTCTCTGGGGCCAACGTCCTGACTTTC. Translating gives CSVALTKGKELSGANVLTF.

This clone appeared once. This chain joins TRBV11-2 and TRBJ1-5, with a weak D call TRBD1 (5 bases). Trimming shortened V by 5 bases and J by 3 bases, and 17 bases separated the two germline ends. Germline loops: CDR1 SGHAT, CDR2 FQNNGV. The CDR3 runs 16 residues. The CDR3 spells CASSIRDGQPNQPQHF. CDR3 sequence (DNA): TGTGCCAGCAGCATAAGGGACGGTCAACCCAATCAGCCCCAGCATTTT.

The chain links TRBV5-1 to TRBJ1-2, with TRBD1 identical over 7 bases. There are 13 residues in the CDR3. In germline, CDR1 is SGHRS, CDR2 YFSETQ. Losses at the gene ends were 4 bases for V and 4 bases for J; bases not matched to a gene: 4. DNA for the CDR3: TGCGCCAGCAGCCTTGACAGGGTCTATGGCTACACCTTC. Its protein is CASSLDRVYGYTF.

The rearrangement joins TRBV5-1 to TRBJ2-5; D is perhaps TRBD2 (6 bases). This CDR3 comprises 13 residues. With 4 bases removed from V and 3 bases from J, the gap between germline ends came to 10 bases. Germline assignment: CDR1 SGHRS and CDR2 YFSETQ. The CDR3 coding sequence is TGCGCCAGCAGCCGTAGCGGAAAAGAGACCCAGTACTTC. Translated, it gives CASSRSGKETQYF. The full variable domain, rest sourced from reference TRBV5-1 and TRBJ2-5, is KAGVTQTPRYLIKTRGQQVTLSCSPISGHRSVSWYQQTPGQGLQFLFEYFSETQRNKGNFPGRFSGRQFSNSRSEMNVSTLELGDSALYLCASSRSGKETQYFGPGTRLLVL.

This clone appeared once. The chain uses TRBV5-1 and TRBJ2-3; D uncertain. The CDR3 loop spans 16 amino acids. Trimming pared 0 bases from V and 1 base from J, leaving 12 bases between. CDR1 SGHRS and CDR2 YFSETQ come from the germline V gene. Here the CDR3 reads CASSLGNAAGTDTQYF. CDR3 DNA: TGCGCCAGCAGCTTGGGTAACGCCGCTGGCACAGATACGCAGTATTTT. Variable domain in full (rest from reference TRBV5-1 and TRBJ2-3): KAGVTQTPRYLIKTRGQQVTLSCSPISGHRSVSWYQQTPGQGLQFLFEYFSETQRNKGNFPGRFSGRQFSNSRSEMNVSTLELGDSALYLCASSLGNAAGTDTQYFGPGTRLTVL.

The chain uses TRBV6-1 and TRBJ2-2; 9 nucleotides agree with TRBD1. The CDR3 covers 15 residues. The trim removed 6 bases at V and 5 bases at J, leaving 7 bases unmatched. The V gene's germline CDR1 is MNHNS and CDR2 SASEGT. CDR3 region: CASRWGQGNTGELFF. DNA of the CDR3: TGTGCCAGCAGATGGGGACAGGGTAATACCGGGGAGCTGTTTTTT.

The V gene is TRBV5-1, the J gene TRBJ2-2; D might be TRBD1 (6 bases). This CDR3 has 14 residues. Germline V lookup: CDR1 SGHRS, CDR2 YFSETQ. The V gene lost 9 bases and the J gene lost 6 bases, with 18 bases spanning the gap. CDR3 DNA: TGCGCCACTCCTCGGCCAGGGGATCCCGGGGAGCTGTTTTTT. Protein sequence: CATPRPGDPGELFF. Combining the CDR3 with reference TRBV5-1 and TRBJ2-2 gives the whole variable domain KAGVTQTPRYLIKTRGQQVTLSCSPISGHRSVSWYQQTPGQGLQFLFEYFSETQRNKGNFPGRFSGRQFSNSRSEMNVSTLELGDSALYLCATPRPGDPGELFFGEGSRLTVL.

The chain uses TRBV30 and TRBJ1-1; D perhaps matches TRBD1 (6 bases). In germline, CDR1 is GTSNPN, CDR2 SVGIG (reference sequence). V was clipped by 0 bases and J by 10 bases, with 12 bases between them. The CDR3 spans 12 residues. Here the CDR3 reads CAWSVRGAVAFF. The CDR3 nucleotides are TGTGCCTGGAGTGTACGGGGGGCCGTAGCTTTCTTT. Combining the CDR3 with reference TRBV30 and TRBJ1-1 gives the whole variable domain SQTIHQWPATLVQPVGSPLSLECTVEGTSNPNLYWYRQAAGRGLQLLFYSVGIGQISSEVPQNLSASRPQDRQFILSSKKLLLSDSGFYLCAWSVRGAVAFFGQGTRLTVV.

The gene calls are TRBV30 and TRBJ2-7; no reliable D call. Germline V CDR1 and CDR2: GTSNPN, SVGIG (reference sequence). The CDR3 is 11 residues long. Deletions cut 2 bases from V and 3 bases from J, with 5 bases between. The CDR3 spells CAWSPSYEQYF. In DNA form, the CDR3 reads TGTGCCTGGAGTCCAAGCTACGAGCAGTACTTC.

This chain connects TRBV6-5 to TRBJ2-1, with TRBD1 identical over 9 bases. The CDR3 loop spans 15 amino acids. CDR1 and CDR2 (germline): MNHEY, SVGAGI. V lost 5 bases and J lost 10; bases outside the gene matches: 12. The CDR3 loop reads CASSGHGTGNNEQFF. The CDR3 DNA reads as TGTGCCAGCAGTGGCCACGGGACAGGGAATAACGAGCAGTTCTTC.

The chain recombines TRBV30 with TRBJ2-7; TRBD1 agrees at 9 bases. The germline CDR1 and CDR2 sequences are GTSNPN and SVGIG (reference sequence). The CDR3 runs to 13 residues. The ends lost 3 bases at V and 9 bases at J; junction bases unmatched: 9. For the CDR3, the DNA is TGTGCCTGGAGGGAGACAGGGGGATCGGCGCAGTACTTC. This gives the protein CAWRETGGSAQYF. The full variable domain, with the rest looked up from reference TRBV30 and TRBJ2-7, is SQTIHQWPATLVQPVGSPLSLECTVEGTSNPNLYWYRQAAGRGLQLLFYSVGIGQISSEVPQNLSASRPQDRQFILSSKKLLLSDSGFYLCAWRETGGSAQYFGPGTRLTVT.

The V and J genes are TRBV7-6 and TRBJ2-5, with 11 bases identical to TRBD2. Losses at the gene ends were 5 bases for V and 2 bases for J; bases not matched to a gene: 7. Germline V gives CDR1 SGHVS, CDR2 FNYEAQ. This CDR3 is built from 16 residues. This CDR3 reads CASSRPTSGEQETQYF. The CDR3 DNA follows: TGTGCCAGCAGCCGACCGACTAGCGGGGAACAAGAGACCCAGTACTTC.

The V gene is TRBV5-5, the J gene TRBJ2-5; 7 bases are shared with TRBD2. Germline V gene sequence: CDR1 SGHKS, CDR2 YYEKEE (reference sequence). The junction had 7 bases not matched to a gene; V was cut back by 3 bases and J by 5 bases. The CDR3 runs to 14 residues. This chain's CDR3 is CASSSGGLGETQYF. Here the CDR3 DNA reads TGTGCCAGCAGCTCTGGAGGACTAGGGGAGACCCAGTACTTC.

The CDR3 reads CASSIGVWGGTSGANVLTF. In nucleotides, the CDR3 is TGTGCCAGTAGTATTGGGGTGTGGGGGGGTACTTCTGGGGCCAACGTCCTGACTTTC. The chain is built from TRBV19 and TRBJ2-6; 7 nucleotides align to TRBD2. In germline, CDR1 is LNHDA, CDR2 SQIVND (reference sequence). This CDR3 is built from 19 residues. The ends lost 3 bases at V and 1 base at J; junction bases unmatched: 12.

Note on this clone: At the DNA level, this CDR3 is encoded by other sequences in the same sample as well. The chain links TRBV7-2 to TRBJ1-1; no firm D call. V was clipped by 3 bases and J by 1 base, with 12 bases between them. Germline V gene data show CDR1 as SGHTA and CDR2 as FQGNSA. The CDR3 is 15 residues long. The CDR3: CASSFSRTSNTEAFF. CDR3 nucleotide sequence: TGTGCCAGCAGCTTCTCCAGGACCTCGAACACTGAAGCTTTCTTT.

The genes are TRBV7-3 and TRBJ2-7; 7 bases are a match to TRBD1. The germline CDR1 and CDR2 sequences are SGHTA and FQGTGA. With 3 bases clipped from V and 3 bases from J, the junction kept 2 bases outside the gene matches. The CDR3 sequence is 13 residues long. The CDR3 coding sequence is TGTGCCAGCAGCTTCGGGGACAGCTACGAGCAGTACTTC. This codes for CASSFGDSYEQYF.

Comments on this clone: The junction departs from germline at one end; a sequencing error may be responsible. J is TRBJ1-1 and V is TRBV2; 9 bases are shared with TRBD1. Germline V gene sequence: CDR1 SNHLY, CDR2 FYNNEI. The CDR3 contains 13 residues. The DNA of the CDR3 is TGTGCCAGCATTGGGACAGGGAACGCTGAAGCTTTCTTT. This gives the protein CASIGTGNAEAFF.

This chain uses TRBV28 with TRBJ1-1, with D unresolved. V lost 4 bases, J lost 9 bases, and 12 bases lay in between. The CDR3 covers 12 residues. Germline CDR1 and CDR2: MDHEN and SYDVKM. In nucleotides, the CDR3 is TGTGCCAGCAGTTCCACGAACTCCCAAGCTTTCTTT. Its translation is CASSSTNSQAFF.

The chain recombines TRBV27 with TRBJ2-1; D gene unclear. The CDR3 is 14 residues long. V lost 6 bases and J 8 bases, leaving 17 bases between the germline ends. Germline V lookup: CDR1 MNHEY, CDR2 SMNVEV (reference sequence). The CDR3 loop is CASSPSPKIDEQFF. DNA for the CDR3: TGTGCCAGCAGCCCCTCCCCTAAGATCGATGAGCAGTTCTTC.

CDR3 sequence reads: CASSQDSVNEQFF. The CDR3 DNA sequence: TGCGCCAGCAGCCAAGATAGTGTAAATGAGCAGTTCTTC. This chain uses TRBV4-1 with TRBJ2-1; no reliable D call. The CDR3 length is 13 residues. Trimming cost V 0 bases and J 7 bases, with 7 bases left between them. Germline V gene data show CDR1 as MGHRA and CDR2 as YSYEKL.

V and J are TRBV6-4 and TRBJ1-2; D remains unclear. CDR1 is MRHNA, CDR2 SNTAGT, per germline. V lost 2 bases and J lost 1, with 11 bases in between. The CDR3 totals 15 residues. The CDR3 sequence is CASSDNVGGNYGYTF. DNA of the CDR3: TGTGCCAGCAGTGACAACGTGGGCGGTAACTATGGCTACACCTTC.

The rearrangement uses TRBV18 and TRBJ1-5, with D possibly TRBD1 on 5 matching bases. The germline V and J ends were trimmed by 1 base and 6 bases, with 10 bases remaining between them. The germline CDR1 and CDR2 sequences are KGHSH and LQKENI. The CDR3 covers 14 residues. CDR3 DNA: TGTGCCAGCTCACCACGAGAAGGGGCTCAGCCCCAGCATTTT. Residues: CASSPREGAQPQHF.

This rearrangement joins TRBV6-1 to TRBJ2-5; TRBD2 agrees at 7 bases. This CDR3 region has 14 residues. CDR1 is MNHNS, CDR2 SASEGT, per germline. V dropped 3 bases and J dropped 4; count of bases not matched to a gene: 5. The CDR3: CASSEGRGGETQYF. The DNA of the CDR3 is TGTGCCAGCAGTGAGGGGAGGGGTGGAGAGACCCAGTACTTC.

The rearrangement uses TRBV11-2 and TRBJ2-2, with D perhaps matching TRBD2 (6 bases). The CDR3 runs 16 residues. With 5 bases removed from V and 0 bases from J, the gap between germline ends came to 13 bases. CDR1 and CDR2 (germline): SGHAT, FQNNGV. The CDR3 is CASSAEGLSNTGELFF. The CDR3 DNA follows: TGTGCCAGCAGCGCCGAGGGACTTTCGAACACCGGGGAGCTGTTTTTT.